Listed below are T cell receptor beta chains from one sample, sequenced in a study of sequential checkpoint blockade in melanoma. Clones were sequenced by immunoSEQ multiplex PCR, and TCRdb holds only the in-frame ones, with some missing. The table includes about 5,700 clones, around 58% detected once. Here the sequenced sample was CD8+ T cells sorted from blood (inferred from file names), taken from a patient given nivolumab and ipilimumab in sequence. These receptors originate from a human donor with melanoma. Both conserved end residues are part of each CDR3. D genes are given only for firm matches. Clone size is given for some rows only: seen once, a few or many times, or a class if the clone is expanded.

CDR3nt: TGTGCCAGCAGTTACGTCGGGGGGTACAACTATGGCTACACCTTC; CDR3aa: CASSYVGGYNYGYTF; d_gene: .; abundance: few; j_gene: TRBJ1-2; v_gene: TRBV6-5
CDR3nt: TGTGCCAGCTCACCGGGAGGTTTGGGGGACAATGAGCAGTTCTTC; CDR3aa: CASSPGGLGDNEQFF; d_gene: .; abundance: .; j_gene: TRBJ2-1; v_gene: TRBV18
CDR3nt: TGCGCCAGCAGCCACGGAAGGGGCGCCTACGAGCAGTACTTC; CDR3aa: CASSHGRGAYEQYF; d_gene: .; abundance: .; j_gene: TRBJ2-7; v_gene: TRBV4-1
CDR3nt: TGTGCCAGCAGCGCCAACGGTGAAAAACTGTTTTTT; CDR3aa: CASSANGEKLFF; d_gene: .; abundance: .; j_gene: TRBJ1-4; v_gene: TRBV9
CDR3nt: TGTGCCATCAGTGACCCCGGGACAGGGGACTACAATGAGCAGTTCTTC; CDR3aa: CAISDPGTGDYNEQFF; d_gene: TRBD1; abundance: .; j_gene: TRBJ2-1; v_gene: TRBV10-3
CDR3nt: TGTGCCAGCAGCTTAGGTCCGGAGTTCAGTAATGAGCAGTTCTTC; CDR3aa: CASSLGPEFSNEQFF; d_gene: .; abundance: .; j_gene: TRBJ2-1; v_gene: TRBV7-2
CDR3nt: TGTGCCAGCAGCAGATGGACAGGGGGGGATGCCGGGGAGCTGTTTTTT; CDR3aa: CASSRWTGGDAGELFF; d_gene: TRBD1; abundance: once; j_gene: TRBJ2-2; v_gene: TRBV7-9
CDR3nt: TGTGCCAGCAGTTCCCCTGCCGGGGAGCTGTTTTTT; CDR3aa: CASSSPAGELFF; d_gene: .; abundance: .; j_gene: TRBJ2-2; v_gene: TRBV27
CDR3nt: TGCGCCAGCAGCTCCGAGCTTGGACAGTTCGATGAGCAGTTCTTC; CDR3aa: CASSSELGQFDEQFF; d_gene: .; abundance: few; j_gene: TRBJ2-1; v_gene: TRBV5-1
CDR3nt: TGTGCCAGCAGTACAGGGGTCGGCAACGAGCAGTACTTC; CDR3aa: CASSTGVGNEQYF; d_gene: TRBD1; abundance: .; j_gene: TRBJ2-7; v_gene: TRBV6-5
CDR3nt: TGTGCCAGCAGCTCGGACAGTACCTACGAGCAGTACTTC; CDR3aa: CASSSDSTYEQYF; d_gene: .; abundance: .; j_gene: TRBJ2-7; v_gene: TRBV7-9
CDR3nt: TGTGCCAGAGGACAGGGGGTGAGCGAGCAGTACTTC; CDR3aa: CARGQGVSEQYF; d_gene: TRBD1; abundance: .; j_gene: TRBJ2-7; v_gene: TRBV2
CDR3nt: TGTGCCAGTAGCCCCATGGCAGGGGGCCTTACAAATGAGCAGTTCTTC; CDR3aa: CASSPMAGGLTNEQFF; d_gene: TRBD1; abundance: .; j_gene: TRBJ2-1; v_gene: TRBV19
CDR3nt: TGCGCCAGCAGCCCACTACTAGCGGGGGGCAATGAGCAGTTCTTC; CDR3aa: CASSPLLAGGNEQFF; d_gene: TRBD2; abundance: .; j_gene: TRBJ2-1; v_gene: TRBV4-1
CDR3nt: TGTGCCAGCCGGGGGGGCCCGGCTAGCCCGATCACCGGGGAGCTGTTTTTT; CDR3aa: CASRGGPASPITGELFF; d_gene: TRBD2; abundance: .; j_gene: TRBJ2-2; v_gene: TRBV2
CDR3nt: TGTGCCAGTAGTATAGATCGAAAAGGGACAGACTATGGCTACACCTTC; CDR3aa: CASSIDRKGTDYGYTF; d_gene: TRBD1; abundance: .; j_gene: TRBJ1-2; v_gene: TRBV19
CDR3nt: TGCGCCAGCAGCGCGGGATGGGACGGTTCCTACGAGCAGTACTTC; CDR3aa: CASSAGWDGSYEQYF; d_gene: .; abundance: .; j_gene: TRBJ2-7; v_gene: TRBV5-1
CDR3nt: TGTGCCAGCAGCTTGGGAACAGGGAGCTCCTACGAGCAGTACTTC; CDR3aa: CASSLGTGSSYEQYF; d_gene: .; abundance: .; j_gene: TRBJ2-7; v_gene: TRBV5-4
CDR3nt: TGTGCCAGCAGTTTTCGACAGGGTATCGAGCAGTACTTC; CDR3aa: CASSFRQGIEQYF; d_gene: TRBD1; abundance: .; j_gene: TRBJ2-7; v_gene: TRBV27
CDR3nt: TGCGCCAGCAGCCTGGGACTAGCGGGAGTTGAGCAGTTCTTC; CDR3aa: CASSLGLAGVEQFF; d_gene: TRBD2; abundance: .; j_gene: TRBJ2-1; v_gene: TRBV4-1
CDR3nt: TGTGCCAGCGACCACGGGAGGGACTATGGCTACACCTTC; CDR3aa: CASDHGRDYGYTF; d_gene: .; abundance: .; j_gene: TRBJ1-2; v_gene: TRBV25-1
CDR3nt: TGTGCCAGCAGCCCTCCGACTAGCGCCCTTTCAGGGAATGAGCAGTTCTTC; CDR3aa: CASSPPTSALSGNEQFF; d_gene: TRBD2; abundance: few; j_gene: TRBJ2-1; v_gene: TRBV9
CDR3nt: TGTGCCAGCAGCCAAGAGGGCGGGAGCTCCTACAATGAGCAGTTCTTC; CDR3aa: CASSQEGGSSYNEQFF; d_gene: TRBD2; abundance: medium-sized; j_gene: TRBJ2-1; v_gene: TRBV4-2
CDR3nt: TGTGCCAGCAGCCCGGACAGGGGCTGGGAGCAGTACTTC; CDR3aa: CASSPDRGWEQYF; d_gene: TRBD1; abundance: .; j_gene: TRBJ2-7; v_gene: TRBV5-6
CDR3nt: TGCAGCGTCCCACAGGGTTCTGTCTTCAATGAGCAGTTCTTC; CDR3aa: CSVPQGSVFNEQFF; d_gene: .; abundance: once; j_gene: TRBJ2-1; v_gene: TRBV29-1
CDR3nt: TGTGCCTGGAGTTTAGGTAGCGGGGGTCCCTACAATGAGCAGTTCTTC; CDR3aa: CAWSLGSGGPYNEQFF; d_gene: TRBD2; abundance: .; j_gene: TRBJ2-1; v_gene: TRBV30
CDR3nt: TGCGCCAGCAGTCCGTCGCAGCAGGGATGGGAGCAGTACTTC; CDR3aa: CASSPSQQGWEQYF; d_gene: .; abundance: .; j_gene: TRBJ2-7; v_gene: TRBV10-2
CDR3nt: TGTGCCAGTAGTCTCGGACAGCCCCAGGAAGCTTTCTTT; CDR3aa: CASSLGQPQEAFF; d_gene: .; abundance: medium-sized; j_gene: TRBJ1-1; v_gene: TRBV19
CDR3nt: TGTGCCAGCAGCCTAGGTCGACAGCCACTCTATGGCTACACCTTC; CDR3aa: CASSLGRQPLYGYTF; d_gene: .; abundance: .; j_gene: TRBJ1-2; v_gene: TRBV7-9
CDR3nt: TGCGCCAGCAGCCAAGGGCGGGGCGTGGGACCGAGCTCCTACGAGCAGTACTTC; CDR3aa: CASSQGRGVGPSSYEQYF; d_gene: .; abundance: .; j_gene: TRBJ2-7; v_gene: TRBV4-3
CDR3nt: TGTGCCAGTACCCCCCCGGGGATTTACAATCAGCCCCAGCATTTT; CDR3aa: CASTPPGIYNQPQHF; d_gene: .; abundance: medium-sized; j_gene: TRBJ1-5; v_gene: TRBV19
CDR3nt: TGTGCCAGCAGCAGAGGGACAGGGGGCCTTTCACCCCTCCACTTT; CDR3aa: CASSRGTGGLSPLHF; d_gene: TRBD1; abundance: .; j_gene: TRBJ1-6; v_gene: TRBV7-3
CDR3nt: TGTGCCAGCAGACCTACAGGGGTGGTGGAAAAACTGTTTTTT; CDR3aa: CASRPTGVVEKLFF; d_gene: TRBD1; abundance: .; j_gene: TRBJ1-4; v_gene: TRBV6-5